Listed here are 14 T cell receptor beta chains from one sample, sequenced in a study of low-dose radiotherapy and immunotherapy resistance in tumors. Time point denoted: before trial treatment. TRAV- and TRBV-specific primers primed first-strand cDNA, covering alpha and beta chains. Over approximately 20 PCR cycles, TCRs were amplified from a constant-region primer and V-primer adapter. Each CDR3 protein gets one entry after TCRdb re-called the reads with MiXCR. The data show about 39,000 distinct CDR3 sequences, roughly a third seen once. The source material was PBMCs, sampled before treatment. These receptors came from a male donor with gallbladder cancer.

The CDR3 region has the DNA TGTGCCAGCAGTGAAACTCAGACTCCGTACTTC. Protein: CASSETQTPYF. V gene TRBV13 combines with J gene TRBJ2-7; no definite D call. CDR3 length: 11 amino acids. With 6 bases removed from V and 12 bases from J, the gap between germline ends came to 15 bases. The V gene's germline CDR1 is PRHDT and CDR2 FYEKMQ (reference sequence).

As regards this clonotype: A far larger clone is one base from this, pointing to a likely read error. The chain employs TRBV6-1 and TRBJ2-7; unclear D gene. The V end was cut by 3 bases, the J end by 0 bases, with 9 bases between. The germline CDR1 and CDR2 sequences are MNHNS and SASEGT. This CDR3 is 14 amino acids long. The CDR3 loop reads CASSDNRNSYEQYF. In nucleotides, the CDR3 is TGTGCCAGCAGTGACAACAGAAACTCCTACGAGCAGTACTTC.

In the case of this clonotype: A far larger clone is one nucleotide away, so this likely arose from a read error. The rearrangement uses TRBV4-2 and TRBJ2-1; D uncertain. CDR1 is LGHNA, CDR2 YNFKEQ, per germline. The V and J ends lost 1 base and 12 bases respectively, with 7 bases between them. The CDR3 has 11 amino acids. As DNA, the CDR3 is TGTGCCAGCAGCCAAGGGGTGACGCAGTTCTTC. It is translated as CASSQGVTQFF.

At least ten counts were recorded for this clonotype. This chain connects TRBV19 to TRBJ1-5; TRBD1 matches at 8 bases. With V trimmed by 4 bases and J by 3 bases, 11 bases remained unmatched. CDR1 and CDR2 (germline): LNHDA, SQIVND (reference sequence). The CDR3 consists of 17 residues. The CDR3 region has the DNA TGTGCCAGTAGTACCCGGACAGGGAGTCGGAACAATCAGCCCCAGCATTTT. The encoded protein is CASSTRTGSRNNQPQHF.

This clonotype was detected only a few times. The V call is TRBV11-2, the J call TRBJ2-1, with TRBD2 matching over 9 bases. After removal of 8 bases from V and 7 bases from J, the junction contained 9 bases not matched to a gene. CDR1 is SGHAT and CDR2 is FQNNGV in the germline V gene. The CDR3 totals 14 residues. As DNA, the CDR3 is TGTGCCAGCGGGTTAGCGGGAGTCAAAAATGAGCAGTTCTTC. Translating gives CASGLAGVKNEQFF.

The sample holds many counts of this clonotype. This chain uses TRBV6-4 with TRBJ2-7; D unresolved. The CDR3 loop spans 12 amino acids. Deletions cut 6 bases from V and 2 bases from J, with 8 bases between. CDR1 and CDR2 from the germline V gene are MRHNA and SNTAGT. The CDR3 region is CASRTTPYEQYF. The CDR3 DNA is TGTGCCAGCAGGACCACTCCCTACGAGCAGTACTTC.

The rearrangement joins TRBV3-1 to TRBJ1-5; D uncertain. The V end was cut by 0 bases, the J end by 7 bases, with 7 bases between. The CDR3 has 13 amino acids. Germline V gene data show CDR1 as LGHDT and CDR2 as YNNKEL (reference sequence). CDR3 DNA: TGTGCCAGCAGCCAAGATCGGGCGCAGCCCCAGCATTTT. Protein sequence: CASSQDRAQPQHF.

The CDR3 reads CSASRQGARSLETQYF. In nucleotides, the CDR3 is TGCAGTGCTAGCAGACAGGGGGCGCGATCGCTAGAGACCCAGTACTTC. This chain links TRBV20-1 with TRBJ2-5, with 10 bases that match TRBD1. The CDR3 consists of 16 residues. Losses at the gene ends were 3 bases for V and 4 bases for J; bases not matched to a gene: 11. Germline-derived CDR1 and CDR2 are DFQATT and SNEGSKA (reference sequence).

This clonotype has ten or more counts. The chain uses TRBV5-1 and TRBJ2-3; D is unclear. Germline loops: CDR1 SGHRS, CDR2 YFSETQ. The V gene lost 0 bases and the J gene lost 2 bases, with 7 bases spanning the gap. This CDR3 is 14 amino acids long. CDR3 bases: TGCGCCAGCAGCTTGGGAGCAAACACAGATACGCAGTATTTT. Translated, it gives CASSLGANTDTQYF.

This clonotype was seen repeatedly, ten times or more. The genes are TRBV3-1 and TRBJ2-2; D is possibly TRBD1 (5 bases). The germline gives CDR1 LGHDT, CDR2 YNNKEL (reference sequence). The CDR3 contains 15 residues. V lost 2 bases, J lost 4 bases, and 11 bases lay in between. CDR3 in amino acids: CASSQTGSGTGELFF. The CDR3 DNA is TGTGCCAGCAGCCAAACAGGCTCGGGCACCGGGGAGCTGTTTTTT.

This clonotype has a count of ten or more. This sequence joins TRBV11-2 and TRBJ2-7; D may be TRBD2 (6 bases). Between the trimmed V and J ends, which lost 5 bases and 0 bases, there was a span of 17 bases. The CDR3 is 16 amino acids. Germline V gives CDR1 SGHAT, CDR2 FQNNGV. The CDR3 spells CASSPLLGGFSYEQYF. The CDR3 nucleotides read TGTGCCAGCAGCCCGCTCCTCGGGGGTTTCTCCTACGAGCAGTACTTC.

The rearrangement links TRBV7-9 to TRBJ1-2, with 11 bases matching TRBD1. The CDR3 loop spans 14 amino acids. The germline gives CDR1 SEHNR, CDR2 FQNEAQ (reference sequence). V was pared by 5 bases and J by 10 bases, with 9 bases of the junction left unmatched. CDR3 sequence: CASSAAGTGGYYTF. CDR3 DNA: TGTGCCAGCAGCGCAGCCGGGACAGGGGGTTACTACACCTTC.

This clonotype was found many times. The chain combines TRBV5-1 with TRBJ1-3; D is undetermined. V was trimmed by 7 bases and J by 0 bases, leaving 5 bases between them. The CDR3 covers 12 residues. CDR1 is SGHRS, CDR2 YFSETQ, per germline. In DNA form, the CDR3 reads TGCGCCAGCTACGACTCTGGAAACACCATATATTTT. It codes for CASYDSGNTIYF.

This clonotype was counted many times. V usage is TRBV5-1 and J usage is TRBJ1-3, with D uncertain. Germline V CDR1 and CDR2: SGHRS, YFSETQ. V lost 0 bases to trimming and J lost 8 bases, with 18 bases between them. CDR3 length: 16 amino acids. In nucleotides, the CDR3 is TGCGCCAGCAGCTTGGGGCCAGGAGCCAACGAGGACACCATATATTTT. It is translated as CASSLGPGANEDTIYF.